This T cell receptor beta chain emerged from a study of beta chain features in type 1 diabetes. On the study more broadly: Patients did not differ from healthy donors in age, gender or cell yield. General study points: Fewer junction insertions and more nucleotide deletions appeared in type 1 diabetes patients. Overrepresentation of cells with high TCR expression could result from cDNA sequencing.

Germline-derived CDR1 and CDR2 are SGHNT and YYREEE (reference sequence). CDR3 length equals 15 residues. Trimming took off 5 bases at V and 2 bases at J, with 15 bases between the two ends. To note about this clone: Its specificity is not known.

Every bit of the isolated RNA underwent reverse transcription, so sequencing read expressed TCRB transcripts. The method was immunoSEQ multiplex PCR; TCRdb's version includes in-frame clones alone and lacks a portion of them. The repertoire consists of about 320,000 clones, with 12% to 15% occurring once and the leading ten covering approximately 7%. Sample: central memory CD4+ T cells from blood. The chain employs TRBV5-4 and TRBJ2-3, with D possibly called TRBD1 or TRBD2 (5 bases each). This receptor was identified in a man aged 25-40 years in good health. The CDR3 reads CASSEGRHPTDTQYF. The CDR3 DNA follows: TGTGCCAGCAGTGAGGGACGACACCCCACAGATACGCAGTATTTT.